This T cell receptor beta chain was captured by sequencing in a study of shared clonotypes between healthy human individuals. Study results and caveats: It was only blood that was sampled, and tissue repertoires likely differ. Rarefaction curves obtained for sorted subsets showed sequencing incomplete despite large depth. Clonotype sharing across donors was expected to vary with sequencing depth.

The CDR3 sequence is 15 residues long. Germline lookup yields CDR1 SEHNR and CDR2 FQNEAQ (reference sequence). The V segment lost 1 base and the J segment 3 bases; nucleotides outside the gene matches: 5. The repertoire was sequenced with immunoSEQ multiplex PCR; TCRdb's copy has only in-frame clones and lacks some. The data show millions of clones, approximately 95% seen once. Details on this clone: No antigen is known for it.

CD45RO-negative CD8 cells positively selected for CCR7 made up the naive population, which excluded terminally differentiated effector memory CD45RA+ cells. Sequenced sample: naive CD8+ T cells sorted from blood. The V call is TRBV7-9, the J call TRBJ2-7; 8 bases line up with TRBD2. The source is a man between 18 and 35 years old in good health. This CDR3 is CASSLVTGGDYEQYF. The CDR3 DNA follows: TGTGCCAGCAGCTTAGTAACGGGAGGGGACTACGAGCAGTACTTC.